This T cell receptor beta chain was sequenced in a study of blood T cell repertoires in COVID-19. The wider study: The United States, Italy and Spain provided the acute and convalescent COVID-19 samples. T cells, B-cell-depleted T cells, or PBMCs supplied cDNA or gDNA.

Original processing notes: Using reference gene primer amplification, nucleated cell counts were estimated. Profiled with immunoSEQ multiplex PCR; TCRdb holds only in-frame clones, not every one. That table furnishes V, J and clone size, whereas the DNA furnished D and trimming. The sample consists of about 300,000 clones, approximately 86% of them appearing once. The CDR3 totals 15 residues. Germline V lookup: CDR1 MGHRA, CDR2 YSYEKL. Trimming cost V 4 bases and J 0 bases, with 12 bases left between them. The sequence came from a man between 65 and 85 years old with acute or convalescent COVID-19. Sample: peripheral blood. The chain recombines TRBV4-1 with TRBJ1-2; a possible D gene is TRBD1 (5 bases). CDR3 nucleotides: TGCGCCAGCAGCCCCTCCAGGGCGGCTAACTATGGCTACACCTTC. Its translation: CASSPSRAANYGYTF.